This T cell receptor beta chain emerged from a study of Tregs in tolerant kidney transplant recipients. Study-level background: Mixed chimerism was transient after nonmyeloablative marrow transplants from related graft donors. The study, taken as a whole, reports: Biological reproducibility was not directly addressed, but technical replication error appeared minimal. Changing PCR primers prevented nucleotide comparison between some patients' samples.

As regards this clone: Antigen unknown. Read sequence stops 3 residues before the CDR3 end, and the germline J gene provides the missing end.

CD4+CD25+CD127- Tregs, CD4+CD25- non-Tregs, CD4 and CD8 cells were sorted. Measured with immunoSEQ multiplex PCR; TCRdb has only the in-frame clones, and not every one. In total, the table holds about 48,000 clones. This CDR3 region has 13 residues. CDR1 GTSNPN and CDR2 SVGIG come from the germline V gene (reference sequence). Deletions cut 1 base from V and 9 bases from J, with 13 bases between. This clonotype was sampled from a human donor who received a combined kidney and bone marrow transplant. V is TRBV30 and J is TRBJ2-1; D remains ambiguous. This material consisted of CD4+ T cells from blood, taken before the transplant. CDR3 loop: CAWSATPQAEQFF. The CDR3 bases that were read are TGTGCCTGGAGTGCCACCCCGCAAGCTGAG.